This T cell receptor (beta chain) appears in the sequencing data of a study of blood T cell repertoires in COVID-19. Turning to the study itself: T cells, B-cell-depleted T cells, or PBMCs supplied cDNA or gDNA.

Some clones are missing from TCRdb's copy, which holds only in-frame ones; the method was immunoSEQ multiplex PCR. The sample holds 96,000 or so clones, 90% seen once. CDR1 is SGHVS, CDR2 FNYEAQ, per germline. This CDR3 region has 16 residues. V was clipped by 7 bases and J by 5 bases; unmatched bases: 9. The chain employs TRBV7-6 and TRBJ2-2; 11 bases are a match to TRBD2. The sequence came from a man aged 55 to 70 with acute or convalescent COVID-19. The sample consisted of peripheral blood. In DNA, the CDR3 is TGTGCCAGCACCCGACTAGCGGGATTGGGTACCGGGGAGCTGTTTTTT. It specifies CASTRLAGLGTGELFF.